This note documents a single TCR beta chain sequence. Antigen: not known. This record belongs to a study of CD8+CD57+ T cells in acquired aplastic anemia. For the study at large: The average for DNA from sorted CD4+ and CD8+ cells was 3 to 4 ug.

The template for TCR beta VDJ and CDR3 sequence profiling was genomic DNA. Each CDR3 protein is one row after TCRdb ran MiXCR on the reads. The repertoire has 80,000 to 100,000 distinct CDR3 sequences, around 70% of them found once; the top ten carry 55% to 65%. V gave up 3 bases and J gave up 1 base; unmatched junction bases: 5. The CDR3 runs 15 residues. Germline values: CDR1 SGDLS, CDR2 YYNGEE. Selection for sequencing was limited to patients who had shown CD8+CD57+ cell expansion by flow cytometry. By the time of blood sampling, patients had still received no therapy. Regarding the study as a whole: Between patients and controls, around 30 CD8+ CDR3 sequences were found in common.

The chain links TRBV9 to TRBJ1-2, with 8 bases matching TRBD1. This sequence originates from a human donor with aplastic anemia. Input material: sorted CD4+, CD8+, or CD8+CD57+ T cells (not recorded which) from PBMCs. This CDR3 reads CASSGQGRGNYGYTF. CDR3 nucleotide sequence: TGTGCCAGCAGCGGACAGGGGAGGGGTAACTATGGCTACACCTTC.